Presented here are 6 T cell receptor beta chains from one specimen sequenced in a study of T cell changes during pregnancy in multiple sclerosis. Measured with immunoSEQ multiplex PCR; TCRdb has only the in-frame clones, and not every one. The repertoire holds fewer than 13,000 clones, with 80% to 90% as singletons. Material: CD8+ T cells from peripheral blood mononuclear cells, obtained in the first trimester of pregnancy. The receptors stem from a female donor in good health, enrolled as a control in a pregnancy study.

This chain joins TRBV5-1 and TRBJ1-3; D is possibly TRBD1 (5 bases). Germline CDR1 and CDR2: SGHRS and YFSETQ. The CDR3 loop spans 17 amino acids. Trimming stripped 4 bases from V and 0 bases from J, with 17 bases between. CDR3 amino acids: CASSPPRAGNSGNTIYF. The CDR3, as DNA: TGCGCCAGCAGCCCGCCCCGGGCAGGGAACTCTGGAAACACCATATATTTT. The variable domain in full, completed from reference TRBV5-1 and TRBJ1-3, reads KAGVTQTPRYLIKTRGQQVTLSCSPISGHRSVSWYQQTPGQGLQFLFEYFSETQRNKGNFPGRFSGRQFSNSRSEMNVSTLELGDSALYLCASSPPRAGNSGNTIYFGEGSWLTVV.

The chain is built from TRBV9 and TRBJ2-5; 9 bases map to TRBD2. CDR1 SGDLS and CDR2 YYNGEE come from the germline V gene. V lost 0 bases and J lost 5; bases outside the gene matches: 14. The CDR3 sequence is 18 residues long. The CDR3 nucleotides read TGTGCCAGCAGCGTAGGGGGTCTAGCGGGGATACCGGGGGAGACCCAGTACTTC. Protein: CASSVGGLAGIPGETQYF.

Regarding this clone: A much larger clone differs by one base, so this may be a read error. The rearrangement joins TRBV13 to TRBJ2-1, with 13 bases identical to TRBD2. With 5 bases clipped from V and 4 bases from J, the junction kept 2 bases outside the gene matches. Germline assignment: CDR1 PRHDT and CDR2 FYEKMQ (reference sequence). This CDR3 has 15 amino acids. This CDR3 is CASSVTSGGYNEQFF. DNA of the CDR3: TGTGCCAGCAGCGTGACTAGCGGGGGGTACAATGAGCAGTTCTTC.

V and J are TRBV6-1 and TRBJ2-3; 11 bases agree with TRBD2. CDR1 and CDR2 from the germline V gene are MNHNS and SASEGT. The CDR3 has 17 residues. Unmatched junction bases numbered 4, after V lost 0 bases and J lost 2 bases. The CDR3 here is CASSEAPSGGITDTQYF. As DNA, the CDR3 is TGTGCCAGCAGTGAAGCGCCTAGCGGGGGGATCACAGATACGCAGTATTTT.

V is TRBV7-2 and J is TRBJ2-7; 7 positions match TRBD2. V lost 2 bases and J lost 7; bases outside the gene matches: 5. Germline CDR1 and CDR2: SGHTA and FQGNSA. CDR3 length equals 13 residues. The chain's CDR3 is CASSLTTGGEQYF. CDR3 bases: TGTGCCAGCAGCTTAACGACCGGGGGGGAGCAGTACTTC.

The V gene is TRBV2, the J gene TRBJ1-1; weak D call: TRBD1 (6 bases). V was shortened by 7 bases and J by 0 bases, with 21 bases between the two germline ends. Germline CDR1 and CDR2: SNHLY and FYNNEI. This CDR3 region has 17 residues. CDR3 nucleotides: TGTGCCAGCAATTACGCCAGGGGAGGGCCAATGAACACTGAAGCTTTCTTT. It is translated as CASNYARGGPMNTEAFF.